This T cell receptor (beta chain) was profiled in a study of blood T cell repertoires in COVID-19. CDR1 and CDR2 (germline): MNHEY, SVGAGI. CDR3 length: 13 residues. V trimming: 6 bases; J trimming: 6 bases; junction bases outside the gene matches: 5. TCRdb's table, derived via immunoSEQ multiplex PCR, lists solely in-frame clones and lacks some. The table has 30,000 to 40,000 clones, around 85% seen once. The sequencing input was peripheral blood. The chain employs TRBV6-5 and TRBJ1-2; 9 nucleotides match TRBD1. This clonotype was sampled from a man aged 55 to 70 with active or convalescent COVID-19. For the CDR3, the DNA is TGTGCCAGCAGGAGGACAGGGGCCGATGGCTACACCTTC. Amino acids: CASRRTGADGYTF.